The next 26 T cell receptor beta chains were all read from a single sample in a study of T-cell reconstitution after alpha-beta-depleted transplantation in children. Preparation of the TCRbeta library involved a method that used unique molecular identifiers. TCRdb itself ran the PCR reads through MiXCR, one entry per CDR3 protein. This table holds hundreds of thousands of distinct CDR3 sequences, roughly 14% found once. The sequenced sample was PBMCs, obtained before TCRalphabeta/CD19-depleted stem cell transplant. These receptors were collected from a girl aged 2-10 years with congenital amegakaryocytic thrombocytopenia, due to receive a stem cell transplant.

The CDR3 is CASSLSPIGEGLSEQYF. The CDR3 region has the DNA TGTGCCAGCAGTTTATCCCCCATTGGGGAGGGGTTGAGCGAGCAGTACTTC. The V gene is TRBV27, the J gene TRBJ2-7; TRBD2 agrees at 7 bases. CDR3 length equals 17 residues. V was clipped by 0 bases and J by 6 bases; unmatched bases: 14. CDR1 is MNHEY and CDR2 is SMNVEV in the germline V gene (reference sequence).

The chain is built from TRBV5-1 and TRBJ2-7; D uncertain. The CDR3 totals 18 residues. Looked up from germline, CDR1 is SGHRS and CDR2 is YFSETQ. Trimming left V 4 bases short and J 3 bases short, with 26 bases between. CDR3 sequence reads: CASSPGFPRILPFYEQYF. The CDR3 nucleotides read TGCGCCAGCAGCCCTGGGTTTCCTCGGATCCTACCTTTCTACGAGCAGTACTTC. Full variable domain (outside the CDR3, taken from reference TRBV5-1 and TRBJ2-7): KAGVTQTPRYLIKTRGQQVTLSCSPISGHRSVSWYQQTPGQGLQFLFEYFSETQRNKGNFPGRFSGRQFSNSRSEMNVSTLELGDSALYLCASSPGFPRILPFYEQYFGPGTRLTVT.

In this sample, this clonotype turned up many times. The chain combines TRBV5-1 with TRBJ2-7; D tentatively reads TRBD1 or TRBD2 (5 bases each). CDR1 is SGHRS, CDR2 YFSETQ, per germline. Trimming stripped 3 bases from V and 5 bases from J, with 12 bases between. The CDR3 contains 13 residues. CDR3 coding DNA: TGCGCCAGCAGCTGGACCGGGGCGAACGAGCAGTACTTC. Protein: CASSWTGANEQYF.

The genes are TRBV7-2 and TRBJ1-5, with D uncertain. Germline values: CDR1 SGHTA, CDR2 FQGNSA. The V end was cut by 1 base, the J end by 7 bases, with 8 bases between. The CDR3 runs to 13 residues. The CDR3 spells CASSLELGQPQHF. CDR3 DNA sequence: TGTGCCAGCAGCTTAGAGTTGGGACAGCCCCAGCATTTT.

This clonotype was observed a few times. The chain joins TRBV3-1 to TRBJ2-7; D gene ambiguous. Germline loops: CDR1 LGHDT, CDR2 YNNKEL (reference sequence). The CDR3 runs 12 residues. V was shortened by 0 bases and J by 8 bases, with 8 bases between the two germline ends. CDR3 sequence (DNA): TGTGCCAGCAGCCAAGATTGGAGTAAGCAGTACTTC. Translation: CASSQDWSKQYF.

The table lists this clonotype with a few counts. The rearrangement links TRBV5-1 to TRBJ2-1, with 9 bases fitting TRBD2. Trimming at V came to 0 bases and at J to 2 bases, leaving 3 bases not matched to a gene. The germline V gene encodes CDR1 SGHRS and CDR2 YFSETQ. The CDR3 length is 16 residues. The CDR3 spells CASSLEAGGPYNEQFF. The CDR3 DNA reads TGCGCCAGCAGCTTGGAGGCGGGAGGGCCCTACAATGAGCAGTTCTTC. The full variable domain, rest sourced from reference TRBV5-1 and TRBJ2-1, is KAGVTQTPRYLIKTRGQQVTLSCSPISGHRSVSWYQQTPGQGLQFLFEYFSETQRNKGNFPGRFSGRQFSNSRSEMNVSTLELGDSALYLCASSLEAGGPYNEQFFGPGTRLTVL.

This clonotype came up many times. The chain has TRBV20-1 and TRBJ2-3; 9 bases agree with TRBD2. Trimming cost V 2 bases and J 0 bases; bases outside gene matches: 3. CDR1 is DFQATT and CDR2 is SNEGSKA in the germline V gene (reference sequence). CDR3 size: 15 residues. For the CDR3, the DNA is TGCAGTGCTAGACGGACTAGCGCGAGCACAGATACGCAGTATTTT. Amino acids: CSARRTSASTDTQYF.

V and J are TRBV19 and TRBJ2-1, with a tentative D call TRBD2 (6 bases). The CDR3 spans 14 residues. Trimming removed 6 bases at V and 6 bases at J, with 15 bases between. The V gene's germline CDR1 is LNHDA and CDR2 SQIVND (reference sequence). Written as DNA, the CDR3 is TGTGCCAGTAGACCCGGGACTCCCCGCAATGAGCAGTTCTTC. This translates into CASRPGTPRNEQFF.

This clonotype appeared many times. Written as DNA, the CDR3 is TGTGCCAGCGCCGACGGGACGGAGAACACCGGGGAGCTGTTTTTT. Its protein product is CASADGTENTGELFF. The rearrangement joins TRBV7-3 to TRBJ2-2, with D possibly being TRBD1 or TRBD2 (5 bases each). Germline V gene sequence: CDR1 SGHTA, CDR2 FQGTGA. The V end lost 8 bases, the J end lost 1 base, and 14 bases lay between the germline ends. This CDR3 comprises 15 residues.

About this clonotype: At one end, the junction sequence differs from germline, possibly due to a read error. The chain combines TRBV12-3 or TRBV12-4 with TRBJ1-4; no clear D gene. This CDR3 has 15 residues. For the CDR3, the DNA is TGTGCCAGCAGAAATGATCGGAATTTTAATGAAAAACTGTCTTTT. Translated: CASRNDRNFNEKLSF.

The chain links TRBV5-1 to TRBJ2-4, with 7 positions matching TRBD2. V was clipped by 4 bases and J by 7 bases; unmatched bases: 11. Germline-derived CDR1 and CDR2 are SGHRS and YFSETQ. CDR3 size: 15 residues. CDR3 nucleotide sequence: TGCGCCAGCAGCCCCCCCGGTGAGCGGGGCAACATTCAGTACTTC. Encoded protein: CASSPPGERGNIQYF.

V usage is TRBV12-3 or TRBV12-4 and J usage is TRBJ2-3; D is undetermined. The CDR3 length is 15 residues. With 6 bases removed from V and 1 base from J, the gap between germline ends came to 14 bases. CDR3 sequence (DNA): TGTGCCAGCAGGCTCAGCCGCCAACGCACAGATACGCAGTATTTT. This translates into CASRLSRQRTDTQYF.

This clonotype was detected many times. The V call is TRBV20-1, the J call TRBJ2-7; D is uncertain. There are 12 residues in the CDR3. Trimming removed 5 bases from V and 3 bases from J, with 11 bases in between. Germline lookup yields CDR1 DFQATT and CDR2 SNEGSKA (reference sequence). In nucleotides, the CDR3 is TGCAGTGCTCACTCCTACGGCTACGAGCAGTACTTC. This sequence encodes CSAHSYGYEQYF.

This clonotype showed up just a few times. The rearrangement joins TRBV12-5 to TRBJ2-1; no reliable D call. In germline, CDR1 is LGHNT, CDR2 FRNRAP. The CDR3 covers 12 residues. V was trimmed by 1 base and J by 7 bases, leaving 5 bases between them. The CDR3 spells CASGLAVNEQFF. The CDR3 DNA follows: TGTGCTAGTGGTTTGGCGGTGAATGAGCAGTTCTTC.

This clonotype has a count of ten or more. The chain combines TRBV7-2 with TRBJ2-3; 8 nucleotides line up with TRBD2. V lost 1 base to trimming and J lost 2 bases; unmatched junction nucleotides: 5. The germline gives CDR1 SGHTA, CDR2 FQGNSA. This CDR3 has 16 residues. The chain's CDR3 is CASSLVTSGATDTQYF. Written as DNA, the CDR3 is TGTGCCAGCAGCTTAGTAACTAGCGGAGCCACAGATACGCAGTATTTT.

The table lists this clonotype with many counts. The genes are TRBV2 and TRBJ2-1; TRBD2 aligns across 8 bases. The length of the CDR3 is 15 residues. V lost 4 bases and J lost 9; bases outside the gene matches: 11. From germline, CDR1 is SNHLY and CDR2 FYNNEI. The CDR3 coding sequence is TGTGCCAGCAGTGCACTAGCGGATATGTCTGGTGAGCAGTTCTTC. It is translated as CASSALADMSGEQFF.

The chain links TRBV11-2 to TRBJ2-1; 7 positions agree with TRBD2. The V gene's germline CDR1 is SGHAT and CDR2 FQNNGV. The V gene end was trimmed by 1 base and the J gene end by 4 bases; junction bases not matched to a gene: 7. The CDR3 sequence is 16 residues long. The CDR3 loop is CASSLGPASGYNEQFF. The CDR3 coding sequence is TGTGCCAGCAGCTTAGGTCCCGCTAGCGGATACAATGAGCAGTTCTTC. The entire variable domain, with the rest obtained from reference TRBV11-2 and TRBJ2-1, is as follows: EAGVAQSPRYKIIEKRQSVAFWCNPISGHATLYWYQQILGQGPKLLIQFQNNGVVDDSQLPKDRFSAERLKGVDSTLKIQPAKLEDSAVYLCASSLGPASGYNEQFFGPGTRLTVL.

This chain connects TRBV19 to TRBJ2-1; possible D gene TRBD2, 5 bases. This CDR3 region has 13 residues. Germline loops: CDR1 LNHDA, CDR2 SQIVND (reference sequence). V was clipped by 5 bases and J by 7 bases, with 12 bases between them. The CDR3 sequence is CASSHFTRNEQFF. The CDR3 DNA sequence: TGTGCCAGTAGTCACTTCACTAGGAATGAGCAGTTCTTC.

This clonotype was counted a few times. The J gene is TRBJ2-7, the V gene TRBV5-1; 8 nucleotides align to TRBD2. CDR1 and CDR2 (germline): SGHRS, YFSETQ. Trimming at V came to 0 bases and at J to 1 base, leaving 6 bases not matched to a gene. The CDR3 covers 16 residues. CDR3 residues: CASSLAASGYSYEQYF. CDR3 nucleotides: TGCGCCAGCAGCTTGGCAGCTAGCGGGTATTCCTACGAGCAGTACTTC.

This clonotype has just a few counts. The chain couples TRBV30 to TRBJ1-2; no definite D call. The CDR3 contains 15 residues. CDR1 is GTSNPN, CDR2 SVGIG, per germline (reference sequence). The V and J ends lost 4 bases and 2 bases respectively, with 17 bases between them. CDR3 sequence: CAWTLPRAENYGYTF. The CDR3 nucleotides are TGTGCCTGGACTCTCCCAAGGGCGGAGAACTATGGCTACACCTTC.

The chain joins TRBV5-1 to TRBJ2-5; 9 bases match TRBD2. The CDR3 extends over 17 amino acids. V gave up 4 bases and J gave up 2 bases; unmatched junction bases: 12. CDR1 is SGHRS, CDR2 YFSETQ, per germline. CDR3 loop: CASSTMRTSARQETQYF. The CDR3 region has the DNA TGCGCCAGCAGCACGATGAGGACTAGCGCCAGACAAGAGACCCAGTACTTC.

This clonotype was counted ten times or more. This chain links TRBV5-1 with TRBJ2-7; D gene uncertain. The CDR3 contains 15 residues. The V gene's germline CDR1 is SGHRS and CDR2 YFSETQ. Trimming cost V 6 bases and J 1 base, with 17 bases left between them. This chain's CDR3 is CASNSPEDGSYEQYF. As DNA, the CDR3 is TGCGCCAGCAATTCCCCCGAGGATGGGTCCTACGAGCAGTACTTC.

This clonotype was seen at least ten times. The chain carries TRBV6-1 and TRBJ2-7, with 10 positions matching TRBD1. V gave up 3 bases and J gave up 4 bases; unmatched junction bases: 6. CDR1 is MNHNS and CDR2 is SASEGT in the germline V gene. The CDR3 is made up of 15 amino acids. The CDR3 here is CASSDRDRGFYEQYF. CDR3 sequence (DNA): TGTGCCAGCAGTGACCGGGACAGGGGATTTTACGAGCAGTACTTC.

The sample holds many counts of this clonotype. The CDR3 DNA follows: TGTGCCAGCAGTCCGCAGCTAGCTTACGCCAACGTCCTGACTTTC. This sequence encodes CASSPQLAYANVLTF. The chain combines TRBV6-1 with TRBJ2-6; D is perhaps TRBD2 (5 bases). CDR3 length: 15 amino acids. The ends were cut back, 5 bases at V and 7 bases at J, with 15 bases in the middle. CDR1 MNHNS and CDR2 SASEGT come from the germline V gene.

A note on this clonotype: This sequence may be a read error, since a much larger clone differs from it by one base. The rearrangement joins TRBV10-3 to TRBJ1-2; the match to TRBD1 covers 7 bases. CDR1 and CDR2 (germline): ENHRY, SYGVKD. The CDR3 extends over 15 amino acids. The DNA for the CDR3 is TGTGCCACCCAAGTCCCGACCAGGGGGGACTATGGCTCCACCTTC. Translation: CATQVPTRGDYGSTF.

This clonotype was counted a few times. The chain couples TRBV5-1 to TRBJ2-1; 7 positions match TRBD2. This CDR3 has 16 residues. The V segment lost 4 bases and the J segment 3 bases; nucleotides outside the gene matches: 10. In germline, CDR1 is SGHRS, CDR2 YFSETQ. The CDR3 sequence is CASSKVAGDNYNEQFF. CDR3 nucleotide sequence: TGCGCCAGCAGCAAAGTTGCGGGAGACAACTACAATGAGCAGTTCTTC.